The 15 T cell receptor beta chains given below trace back to one sample, sequenced in a study of cytomegalovirus exposure and HLA in healthy donors. A multiplex PCR was run with 60 Vbeta primers and 13 Jbeta primers. Assay used: immunoSEQ multiplex PCR; TCRdb lists only in-frame clones, some missing. Of under 200,000 clones listed, almost 85% are singletons. Sequencing input: PBMCs. These receptors all come from a man aged 25 to 40 in good health and CMV-seronegative.

This clone was recorded a few times. This chain joins TRBV29-1 and TRBJ2-3, with D possibly matching TRBD1 (6 bases). The V gene lost 2 bases and the J gene lost 5 bases, with 14 bases spanning the gap. The CDR3 consists of 14 residues. Germline V gene sequence: CDR1 SQVTM, CDR2 ANQGSEA. This chain's CDR3 is CSVESGQKRDTQYF. CDR3 bases: TGCAGCGTTGAATCGGGACAAAAGAGAGATACGCAGTATTTT.

CDR3 residues: CASSDSNSLATGELFF. Written as DNA, the CDR3 is TGTGCCAGCAGTGACTCGAATAGTCTTGCCACCGGGGAGCTGTTTTTT. J is TRBJ2-2 and V is TRBV6-4; D call uncertain. The CDR3 consists of 16 residues. V shed 0 bases and J shed 4 bases, with 12 bases lying between them. The germline V gene has CDR1 MRHNA and CDR2 SNTAGT.

The rearrangement links TRBV19 to TRBJ2-7; tentative D call: TRBD2 (6 bases). The CDR3 spans 16 residues. V lost 6 bases to trimming and J lost 2 bases, with 20 bases between them. CDR1 LNHDA and CDR2 SQIVND come from the germline V gene (reference sequence). The CDR3 reads CASSSPSGTGAYEQYF. The CDR3 DNA is TGTGCCAGTAGCTCCCCCTCTGGGACGGGAGCCTACGAGCAGTACTTC.

This CDR3 is CASSPVGFGQPQETQYF. The CDR3 nucleotides are TGTGCCAGCAGCCCCGTGGGATTCGGACAGCCACAAGAGACCCAGTACTTC. The V and J genes are TRBV11-3 and TRBJ2-5, with a tentative D call TRBD1 (6 bases). Per the germline V gene, CDR1 is SGHNT and CDR2 is YENEEA. V was pared by 5 bases and J by 2 bases, with 21 bases between. The CDR3 runs to 17 residues.

V and J are TRBV15 and TRBJ2-3; 15 nucleotides align to TRBD2. Per germline, CDR1 LNHNV and CDR2 YYDKDF (reference sequence). V dropped 5 bases and J dropped 4; count of bases not matched to a gene: 4. The CDR3 loop spans 16 amino acids. Here the CDR3 DNA reads TGTGCCACCAGCCCTCGGACTAGCGGGAGGGCAGATACGCAGTATTTT. Its translation is CATSPRTSGRADTQYF.

This clone was counted a single time. The chain links TRBV27 to TRBJ2-7; D not certain. The CDR3 is 12 residues long. CDR1 and CDR2 (germline): MNHEY, SMNVEV (reference sequence). Trimming removed 2 bases from V and 3 bases from J, with 5 bases in between. DNA for the CDR3: TGTGCCAGCAGTTTAAATCTCTACGAGCAGTACTTC. Translated, it gives CASSLNLYEQYF.

The V gene is TRBV19, the J gene TRBJ2-2; TRBD2 aligns across 9 bases. CDR1 is LNHDA and CDR2 is SQIVND in the germline V gene (reference sequence). The CDR3 spans 17 residues. Losses at the gene ends were 7 bases for V and 3 bases for J; bases not matched to a gene: 12. This CDR3 is CASINAGGAYDTGELFF. The CDR3 coding sequence is TGTGCCAGTATCAACGCGGGGGGGGCCTATGACACCGGGGAGCTGTTTTTT.

The chain couples TRBV10-3 to TRBJ2-7; 9 nucleotides agree with TRBD1. The CDR3 is 14 residues long. V gave up 7 bases and J gave up 4 bases; unmatched junction bases: 8. Germline CDR1 and CDR2: ENHRY and SYGVKD. Here the CDR3 reads CAINTPGTGYEQYF. CDR3 coding DNA: TGTGCCATCAATACGCCCGGGACAGGGTACGAGCAGTACTTC.

The gene calls are TRBV10-3 and TRBJ2-3, with 9 bases lining up with TRBD1. The CDR3 sequence is 15 residues long. Germline V gives CDR1 ENHRY, CDR2 SYGVKD. With V trimmed by 4 bases and J by 2 bases, 4 bases remained unmatched. The CDR3: CAISGGQGYTDTQYF. DNA of the CDR3: TGTGCCATCAGTGGGGGACAGGGATACACAGATACGCAGTATTTT.

This chain joins TRBV5-1 and TRBJ1-3; D is unresolved. CDR3 length: 16 residues. Germline V lookup: CDR1 SGHRS, CDR2 YFSETQ. The ends were cut back, 0 bases at V and 0 bases at J, with 10 bases in the middle. In DNA form, the CDR3 reads TGCGCCAGCAGCTTGGGGGCAGTTACCTCTGGAAACACCATATATTTT. Protein: CASSLGAVTSGNTIYF.

The J gene is TRBJ1-1, the V gene TRBV7-9; D unclear. V shed 1 base and J shed 4 bases, with 7 bases lying between them. Germline CDR1 and CDR2: SEHNR and FQNEAQ (reference sequence). The CDR3 is made up of 13 amino acids. CDR3 sequence (DNA): TGTGCCAGCAGCTTAGGTTCGGTCACTGAAGCTTTCTTT. It specifies CASSLGSVTEAFF.

The chain employs TRBV30 and TRBJ1-4, with D possibly being TRBD1 (5 bases). Germline V gene sequence: CDR1 GTSNPN, CDR2 SVGIG (reference sequence). Trimming cost V 2 bases and J 4 bases, with 8 bases left between them. CDR3 length equals 13 residues. The CDR3 DNA reads as TGTGCCTGGAGTCGCAGGGTTAATGAAAAACTGTTTTTT. This gives the protein CAWSRRVNEKLFF.

The genes are TRBV7-9 and TRBJ1-5; D remains ambiguous. Trimming took off 1 base at V and 5 bases at J, with 6 bases between the two ends. The V gene's germline CDR1 is SEHNR and CDR2 FQNEAQ (reference sequence). The CDR3 has 13 residues. CDR3 in amino acids: CASSLEQYQPQHF. The CDR3 DNA reads as TGTGCCAGCAGCTTAGAACAGTATCAGCCCCAGCATTTT.

The V gene is TRBV27, the J gene TRBJ2-1, with 9 bases matching TRBD2. CDR3 size: 15 residues. J lost 5 bases, V lost 1 base, and 3 bases had no gene match. Germline V gene sequence: CDR1 MNHEY, CDR2 SMNVEV (reference sequence). CDR3 bases: TGTGCCAGCAGTTTATTAGCGGGAGTAGACAATGAGCAGTTCTTC. Translating it yields CASSLLAGVDNEQFF.

J is TRBJ2-2 and V is TRBV5-1; the match to TRBD2 covers 10 bases. Unmatched junction bases numbered 3, after V lost 4 bases and J lost 6 bases. Germline V gene sequence: CDR1 SGHRS, CDR2 YFSETQ. CDR3 length equals 14 residues. CDR3 DNA: TGCGCCAGCAGCCCCGGACTAGCGGCCGGGGAGCTGTTTTTT. Translation: CASSPGLAAGELFF.